This passage covers 2 T cell receptor beta chains from one sample sequenced in a study of vaccination effects on CD4 cells after COVID-19. Their target antigens are unknown. Cultured cells yielded isolated CD4+ T cells after roughly 11 days. Profiling relied on immunoSEQ multiplex PCR, and the TCRdb table lists in-frame clones only, not all of them. This sample has 40,000 or so clones; roughly 79% occur once, and the top ten carry over 2.5%. The sample in question was CD4+ T cells from PBMCs cultured without peptide, obtained before COVID-19 vaccination. The receptors stem from a human donor who received a COVID-19 vaccine.

This clone was counted a single time. The V and J genes are TRBV5-1 and TRBJ1-6; TRBD1 agrees at 8 bases. This CDR3 contains 15 residues. The germline CDR1 and CDR2 sequences are SGHRS and YFSETQ. Trimming removed 1 base from V and 7 bases from J; junction bases left unmatched: 4. CDR3 bases: TGCGCCAGCAGCTTGTTCGGACAGGGAAATTCACCCCTCCACTTT. It translates to CASSLFGQGNSPLHF. Based on the CDR3 plus reference TRBV5-1 and TRBJ1-6, the full variable domain is KAGVTQTPRYLIKTRGQQVTLSCSPISGHRSVSWYQQTPGQGLQFLFEYFSETQRNKGNFPGRFSGRQFSNSRSEMNVSTLELGDSALYLCASSLFGQGNSPLHFGNGTRLTVT.

This chain uses TRBV2 with TRBJ2-1; tentative D call: TRBD1 (7 bases). This CDR3 is built from 15 residues. The germline V and J ends were trimmed by 3 bases and 5 bases, with 14 bases remaining between them. Germline V gene sequence: CDR1 SNHLY, CDR2 FYNNEI. Here the CDR3 reads CASSEWAGGNNEQFF. The CDR3 DNA sequence: TGTGCCAGCAGTGAGTGGGCAGGGGGGAACAATGAGCAGTTCTTC. Full variable domain (remainder filled in from reference TRBV2 and TRBJ2-1): EPEVTQTPSHQVTQMGQEVILRCVPISNHLYFYWYRQILGQKVEFLVSFYNNEISEKSEIFDDQFSVERPDGSNFTLKIRSTKLEDSAMYFCASSEWAGGNNEQFFGPGTRLTVL.